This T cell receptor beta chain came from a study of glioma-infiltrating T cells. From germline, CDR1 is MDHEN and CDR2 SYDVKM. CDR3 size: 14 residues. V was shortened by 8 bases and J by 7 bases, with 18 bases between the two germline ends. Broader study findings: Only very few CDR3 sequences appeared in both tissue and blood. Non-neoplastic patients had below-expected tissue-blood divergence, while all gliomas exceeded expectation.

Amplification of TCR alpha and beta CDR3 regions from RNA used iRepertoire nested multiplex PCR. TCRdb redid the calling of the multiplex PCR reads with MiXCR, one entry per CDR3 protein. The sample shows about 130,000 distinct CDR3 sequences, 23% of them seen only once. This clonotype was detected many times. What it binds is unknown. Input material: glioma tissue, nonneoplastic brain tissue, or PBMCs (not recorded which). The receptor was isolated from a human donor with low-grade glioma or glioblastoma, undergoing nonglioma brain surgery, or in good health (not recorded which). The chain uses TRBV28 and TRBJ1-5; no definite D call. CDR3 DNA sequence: TGTGCCAGCCAAAACCCTGGGGAATGGCAGCCCCAGCATTTT. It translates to CASQNPGEWQPQHF.